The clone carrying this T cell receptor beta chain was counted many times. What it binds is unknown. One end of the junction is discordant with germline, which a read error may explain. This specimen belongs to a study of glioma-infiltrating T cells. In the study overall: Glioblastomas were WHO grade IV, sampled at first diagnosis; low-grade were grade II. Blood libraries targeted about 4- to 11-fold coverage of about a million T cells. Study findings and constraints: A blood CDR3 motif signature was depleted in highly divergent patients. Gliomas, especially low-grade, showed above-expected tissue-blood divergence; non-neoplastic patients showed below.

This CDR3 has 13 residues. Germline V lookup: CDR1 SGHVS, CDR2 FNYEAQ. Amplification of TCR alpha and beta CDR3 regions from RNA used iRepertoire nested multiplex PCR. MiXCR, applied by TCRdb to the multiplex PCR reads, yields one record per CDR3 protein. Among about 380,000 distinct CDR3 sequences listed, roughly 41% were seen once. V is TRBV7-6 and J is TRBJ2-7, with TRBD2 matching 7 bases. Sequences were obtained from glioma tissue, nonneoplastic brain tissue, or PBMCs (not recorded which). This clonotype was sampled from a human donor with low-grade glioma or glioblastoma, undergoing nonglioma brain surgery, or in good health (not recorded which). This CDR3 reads CASSLADRYEQYF. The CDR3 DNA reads TGTGCCAGCAGCCTAGCGGACCGCTACGAGCAGTACTTC.